These T cell receptor beta chains were read from a single sample in a study of blood T cell repertoires in COVID-19. This table comes from immunoSEQ multiplex PCR, and its TCRdb copy is limited to in-frame clones, with some not included. The data contain about 380,000 clones, approximately 90% of them singletons. Material for sequencing was PBMCs or T cells enriched from blood (not recorded which). The receptors shown here come from a young woman who had recovered from COVID-19. CDR3s include the opening cysteine and the closing phenylalanine or tryptophan. D genes are given only for firm matches. A row's size may be missing; if present it is once, few, many or a size class.

>-|TRBJ1-2|-|TRBV9
CACGGETQGYTF
TGTGCCTGCGGGGGGGAAACTCAGGGCTACACCTTC
>once|TRBJ2-3|-|TRBV1
CTSSQDYWTSRTDTQYF
TGCACCAGTAGCCAAGACTACTGGACTAGCCGCACAGATACGCAGTATTTT
>-|TRBJ2-1|-|TRBV19
CASSIPRGWDEQFF
TGTGCCAGTAGTATTCCCCGGGGTTGGGATGAGCAGTTCTTC
>-|TRBJ1-1|TRBD1|TRBV28
CASSRGAGGEAFF
TGTGCCAGCAGTAGAGGGGCAGGGGGAGAAGCTTTCTTT
>-|TRBJ1-6|-|TRBV20-1
CSASWALSTYNSPLHF
TGCAGTGCTAGTTGGGCCCTCAGCACCTATAATTCACCCCTCCACTTT
>-|TRBJ1-1|-|TRBV5-8
CASSFAEAFF
TGTGCCAGCAGCTTCGCTGAAGCTTTCTTT
>-|TRBJ1-4|-|TRBV2
CASSEWREAGEKLFF
TGTGCCAGCAGTGAATGGCGGGAAGCGGGGGAAAAACTGTTTTTT
>-|TRBJ1-4|TRBD1|TRBV7-8
CASSSYQGAAEKLFF
TGTGCCAGCAGCTCCTACCAGGGGGCCGCTGAAAAACTGTTTTTT
>-|TRBJ1-2|-|TRBV15
CATSRVGPEANYGYTF
TGTGCCACCAGCAGAGTGGGGCCCGAAGCTAACTATGGCTACACCTTC
>-|TRBJ1-6|-|TRBV3-1/TRBV3-2
CASSQVVGSPLHF
TGTGCCAGCAGCCAAGTAGTTGGTTCACCCCTCCACTTT
>-|TRBJ2-7|TRBD1|TRBV15
CATSRDRGYEQYF
TGTGCCACCAGCCGGGACAGGGGCTACGAGCAGTACTTC
>-|TRBJ2-7|-|TRBV4-1
CASSQDLAGVWEQYF
TGCGCCAGCAGCCAAGATTTGGCAGGGGTATGGGAGCAGTACTTC
>-|TRBJ2-1|TRBD1|TRBV5-6
CASSGDRGPSYNEQFF
TGTGCCAGCAGCGGCGACAGGGGGCCCTCCTACAATGAGCAGTTCTTC
>-|TRBJ2-5|-|TRBV7-3
CASSLGRGQETQYF
TGTGCCAGCAGCTTGGGAAGGGGCCAAGAGACCCAGTACTTC
>once|TRBJ1-2|-|TRBV2
CARNRELNYGYTF
TGTGCCAGAAACAGGGAGTTAAACTATGGCTACACCTTC
>-|TRBJ1-5|-|TRBV4-2
CASSQGQENQPQHF
TGTGCCAGCAGCCAAGGACAGGAAAATCAGCCCCAGCATTTT
>-|TRBJ2-7|-|TRBV30
CAWSSVPGPYEQYF
-
>-|TRBJ1-1|TRBD1|TRBV5-1
CASSWTGAMGVEAFF
TGCGCCAGCAGCTGGACAGGAGCTATGGGGGTTGAAGCTTTCTTT
>-|TRBJ1-2|TRBD1|TRBV3-1/TRBV3-2
CASSLQGAGYGYTF
TGTGCCAGCAGCCTACAGGGGGCAGGTTATGGCTACACCTTC
>once|TRBJ1-4|TRBD1|TRBV9
CASSPGTGLNEKLFF
TGTGCCAGCAGCCCCGGGACAGGGCTTAATGAAAAACTGTTTTTT
>-|TRBJ2-1|TRBD2|TRBV6-5
CASSSKGLGVYEQFF
TGTGCCAGCAGTTCCAAAGGACTAGGGGTCTATGAGCAGTTCTTC
>-|TRBJ2-1|TRBD2|TRBV2
CASSSPTSGGPNEQFF
TGTGCCAGCAGTTCCCCGACTAGCGGGGGACCCAATGAGCAGTTCTTC
>-|TRBJ1-1|-|TRBV27
CASSKWGVATEAFF
TGTGCCAGCAGTAAATGGGGGGTAGCCACTGAAGCTTTCTTT
>once|TRBJ2-3|TRBD2|TRBV6-2/TRBV6-3
CASSYLLRGGQPSTDTQYF
TGTGCCAGCAGTTACTTACTGCGGGGGGGCCAACCTAGCACAGATACGCAGTATTTT
>-|TRBJ2-5|-|TRBV4-1
CASSPSGTGAGETQYF
TGCGCCAGCAGCCCCTCAGGGACCGGGGCGGGGGAGACCCAGTACTTC
>-|TRBJ2-3|TRBD2|TRBV7-3
CASSMMGLAGGSDTQYF
TGTGCCAGCAGCATGATGGGGCTAGCGGGGGGTAGCGATACGCAGTATTTT
>-|TRBJ1-2|-|TRBV7-9
CASSRGANYGYTF
TGTGCCAGCAGCCGGGGTGCTAACTATGGCTACACCTTC
>-|TRBJ2-7|-|TRBV4-3
CASSQENSHYEQYF
TGCGCCAGCAGCCAAGAGAACAGTCACTACGAGCAGTACTTC
>-|TRBJ2-1|-|TRBV7-6
CASQEGLRHEQFF
TGTGCCAGCCAGGAGGGCTTGAGGCATGAGCAGTTCTTC
>-|TRBJ1-3|TRBD1|TRBV18
CASSPKTPGGIGNTIYF
TGTGCCAGCTCACCAAAGACCCCAGGGGGAATCGGAAACACCATATATTTT
>-|TRBJ2-3|-|TRBV19
CASSTRASTDTQYF
TGTGCCAGTAGTACCAGGGCTAGCACAGATACGCAGTATTTT
>-|TRBJ1-5|-|TRBV18
CASSPPPGGNQPQHF
TGTGCCAGCTCACCCCCCCCTGGAGGCAATCAGCCCCAGCATTTT
>once|TRBJ2-7|-|TRBV27
CASSLGGALGEQYF
TGTGCCAGCAGTTTAGGGGGCGCCTTGGGGGAGCAGTACTTC
>-|TRBJ2-7|TRBD1|TRBV5-1
CASSARQGAPYEQYF
TGCGCCAGCAGCGCTAGACAGGGTGCTCCCTACGAGCAGTACTTC
>-|TRBJ2-2|TRBD2|TRBV5-4
CASGNRGGDTGELFF
TGTGCCAGCGGTAATCGGGGAGGGGACACCGGGGAGCTGTTTTTT
>once|TRBJ1-5|-|TRBV15
CATSGDNSNQPQHF
TGTGCCACCAGCGGGGACAACAGCAATCAGCCCCAGCATTTT
>-|TRBJ2-5|-|TRBV10-1
CASSESPRAETQYF
TGCGCCAGCAGTGAGTCTCCCAGGGCGGAGACCCAGTACTTC
>-|TRBJ1-6|TRBD1|TRBV13
CASSRRTGDVWNSPLHF
TGTGCCAGCAGCCGTCGGACAGGGGACGTCTGGAATTCACCCCTCCACTTT